Sequencing of this TCR beta chain was carried out in a study of tumor-infiltrating lymphocytes in primary liver carcinoma. About the research overall: Those enrolled were patients of both sexes, who were aged 30 to 69 years. Tumors were staged T1-T3 N0M0 and measured about 4.2 to 10 cm across.

A primer in the constant region served to generate TCR beta cDNA from approximately 500 ng of total RNA. Three-round nested multiplex PCR performed with slightly modified ARM-PCR produced the TCR beta libraries. Investigators reported that the first two PCR rounds, at roughly 11 cycles each, used TRBV1-TRBV30 forward primers with a C-beta reverse primer. TCRdb analysed the multiplex PCR reads with MiXCR anew, one entry per CDR3 protein. Here the sample spans about 78,000 distinct CDR3 sequences, 55% to 75% being singletons. This clonotype was seen a single time. Antigen specificity is unknown. At one end, the junction sequence differs from germline, possibly due to a read error. The CDR3 length is 13 residues. From germline, CDR1 is SGHNT and CDR2 YENEEA. Overall study results and limits: A small share of top clones, only about 7-24%, was found in all five tumor regions. Tumor top-250-clone fractions significantly exceeded those of blood (p = 0.039).

Both RNA and DNA were isolated together from around 18-30 mg of bulk tissue that had not been sorted. The chain employs TRBV11-3 and TRBJ1-1, with TRBD1 matching 8 bases. This receptor was identified in a man aged 35-49 years with primary liver carcinoma and hepatitis B virus infection. Sequenced: liver tumor tissue from sampling region 4. Documented subset: tumor region T4, right-lateral pole. CDR3: CASSLTGGAEAFF. For the CDR3, the DNA is TGTGCCAGCAGCTTAACAGGGGGGGCTGAAGCTTTCTTC.